Below, one TCR beta chain is given with its context. From germline, CDR1 is MNHEY and CDR2 SMNVEV (reference sequence). The CDR3 extends over 15 amino acids. The V end lost 5 bases, the J end lost 8 bases, and 21 bases lay between the germline ends. This sample stems from a study of T cell responses to AZD1222 COVID-19 vaccine. Sequencing was performed with immunoSEQ multiplex PCR; in TCRdb, only in-frame clones are kept and a portion is missing. Among about 130,000 clones listed, 89% were seen once. The sequences come from peripheral blood, collected 28 days after the second AZD1222 dose. The clonotype originates from an adult who received the AZD1222 COVID-19 vaccine. This sequence joins TRBV27 and TRBJ1-2, with D tentatively TRBD1 (5 bases). CDR3 region: CASSPLRGRNEGYTF. CDR3 in DNA: TGTGCCAGCAGTCCCTTGAGGGGTAGGAATGAAGGCTACACCTTC.